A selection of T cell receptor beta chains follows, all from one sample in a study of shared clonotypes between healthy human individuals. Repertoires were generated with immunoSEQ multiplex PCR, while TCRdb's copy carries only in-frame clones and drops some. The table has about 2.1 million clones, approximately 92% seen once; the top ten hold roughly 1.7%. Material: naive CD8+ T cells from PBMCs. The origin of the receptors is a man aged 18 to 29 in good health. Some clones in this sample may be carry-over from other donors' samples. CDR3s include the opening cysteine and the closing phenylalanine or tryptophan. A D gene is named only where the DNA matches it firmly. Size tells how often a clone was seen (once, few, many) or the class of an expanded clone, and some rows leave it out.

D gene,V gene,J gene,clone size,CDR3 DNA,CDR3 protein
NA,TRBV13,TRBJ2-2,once,TGTGCCAGCAGCTTGATAACGGGGGAGCTGTTTTTT,CASSLITGELFF
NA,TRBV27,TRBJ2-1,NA,TGTGCCAGCAGTCCCCTCGGGGGAACCTACAATGAGCAGTTCTTC,CASSPLGGTYNEQFF
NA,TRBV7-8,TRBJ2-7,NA,TGTGCCAGCAGCTTATTCGTTGAGACCTACGAGCAGTACTTC,CASSLFVETYEQYF
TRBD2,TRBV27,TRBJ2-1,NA,TGTGCCAGCAGTTTACTGGGACTAGCGGGCACCTCCTACAATGAGCAGTTCTTC,CASSLLGLAGTSYNEQFF
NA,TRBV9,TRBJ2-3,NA,TGTGCCAGCAGCCCCTACGGGGCCCCCACAGATACGCAGTATTTT,CASSPYGAPTDTQYF
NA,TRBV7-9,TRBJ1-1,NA,TGTGCCAGCAGCTCCTTGACAGTAGAAGCTTTCTTT,CASSSLTVEAFF
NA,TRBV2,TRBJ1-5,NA,TGTGCCAGCAGTGATAGGAGGCGCGAGCCCCAGCATTTT,CASSDRRREPQHF
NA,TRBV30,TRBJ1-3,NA,TGTGCCTGGAATCAGCCAGTAAGCTCTGGAAACACCATATATTTT,CAWNQPVSSGNTIYF
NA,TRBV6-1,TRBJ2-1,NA,TGTGCCAGCAGTCCGCCCGGGTCGATGGACAATGAGCAGTTCTTC,CASSPPGSMDNEQFF
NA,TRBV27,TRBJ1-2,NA,TGTGCCAGCAGTCTAAGGGACGGAAAGAACTATGGCTACACCTTC,CASSLRDGKNYGYTF
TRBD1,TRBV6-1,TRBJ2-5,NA,TGTGCCAGCTGGCGGACAGGGGCAGGGGAGACCCAGTACTTC,CASWRTGAGETQYF
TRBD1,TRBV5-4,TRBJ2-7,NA,TGTGCCAGCAGCTTGGGTTGGCAGGGGGCCCTCGAGCAGTACTTC,CASSLGWQGALEQYF
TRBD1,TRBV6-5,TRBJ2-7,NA,TGTGCCAGCAGTCCTTCAGGGGGTGATTACGAGCAGTACTTC,CASSPSGGDYEQYF
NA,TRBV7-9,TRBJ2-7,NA,TGTGCCAGCAGCTTCCCCATGGACGAGCAGTACTTC,CASSFPMDEQYF
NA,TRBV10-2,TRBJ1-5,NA,TGCGCCAGCAGCCCGACTCTAGGGGATCAGCCCCAGCATTTT,CASSPTLGDQPQHF
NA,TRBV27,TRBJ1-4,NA,TGTGCCAGCAGTTTAGTCCGGAGGGGTGGAGGTGAAAAACTGTTTTTT,CASSLVRRGGGEKLFF
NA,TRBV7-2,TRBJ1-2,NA,TGTGCCAGCAGCTCCCTAAGAGACGGGCGGGATGGCTACACCTTC,CASSSLRDGRDGYTF
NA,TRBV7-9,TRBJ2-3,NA,TGTGCCAGCAGCCCCTGGGGCCCCACAGATACGCAGTATTTT,CASSPWGPTDTQYF
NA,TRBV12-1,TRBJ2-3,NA,TGTGCCAGCCTCGCCCCAGCGGGAGTTGAACATACGCAGTATTTT,CASLAPAGVEHTQYF
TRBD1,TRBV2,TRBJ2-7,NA,TGTGCCAGCATCCGCTCCGGGACAGGGGGGGTCGAGCAGTACTTC,CASIRSGTGGVEQYF
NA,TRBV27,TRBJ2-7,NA,TGTGCCAGCAGTTTAAGGTCCCCCTACGAGCAGTACTTC,CASSLRSPYEQYF
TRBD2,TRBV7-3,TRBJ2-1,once,TGTGCCAGCAGCTCGCGCGGCGGGAGGGCCATGGGTGAGCAGTTCTTC,CASSSRGGRAMGEQFF
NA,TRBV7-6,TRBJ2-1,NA,TGTGCCAGCAGCTTGGGCCTCTCCTACAATGAGCAGTTCTTC,CASSLGLSYNEQFF
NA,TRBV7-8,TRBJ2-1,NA,TGTGCCAGCAGCTTGCTAAGCGGCGGCTACAATGAGCAGTTCTTC,CASSLLSGGYNEQFF
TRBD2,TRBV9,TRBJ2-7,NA,TGTGCCAGCAGCGTAGGGGCTAGCGGGAACGAGCAGTACTTC,CASSVGASGNEQYF
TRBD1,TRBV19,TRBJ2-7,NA,TGTGCCAGTAGTGTCGGGACAGGGAAGTTGTACGAGCAGTACTTC,CASSVGTGKLYEQYF
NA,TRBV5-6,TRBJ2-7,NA,TGTGCCAGCAGCAATAACTACGAGCAGTACTTC,CASSNNYEQYF
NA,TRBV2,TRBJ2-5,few,TGTGCCAGCAGTGGACCGGGACACAGCCAAGAGACCCAGTACTTC,CASSGPGHSQETQYF
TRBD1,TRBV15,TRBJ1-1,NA,TGTGCCACCAGCAGCGAAGACACCGGGACAGGGGCCAGGGCTTTCTTT,CATSSEDTGTGARAFF